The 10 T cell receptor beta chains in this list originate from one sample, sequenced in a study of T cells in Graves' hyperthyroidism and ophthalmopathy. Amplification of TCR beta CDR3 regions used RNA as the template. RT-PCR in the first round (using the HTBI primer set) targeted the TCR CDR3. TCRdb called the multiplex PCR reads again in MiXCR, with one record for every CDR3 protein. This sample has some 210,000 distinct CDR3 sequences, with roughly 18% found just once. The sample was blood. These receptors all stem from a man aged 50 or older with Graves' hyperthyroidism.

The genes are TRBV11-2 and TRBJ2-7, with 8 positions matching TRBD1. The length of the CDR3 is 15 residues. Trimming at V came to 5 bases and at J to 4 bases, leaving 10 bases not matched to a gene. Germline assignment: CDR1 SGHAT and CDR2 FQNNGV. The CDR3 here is CASSSSGTGLYEQYF. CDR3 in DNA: TGTGCCAGCAGCAGTTCCGGGACAGGCCTTTACGAGCAGTACTTC. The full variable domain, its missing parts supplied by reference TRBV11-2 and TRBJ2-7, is EAGVAQSPRYKIIEKRQSVAFWCNPISGHATLYWYQQILGQGPKLLIQFQNNGVVDDSQLPKDRFSAERLKGVDSTLKIQPAKLEDSAVYLCASSSSGTGLYEQYFGPGTRLTVT.

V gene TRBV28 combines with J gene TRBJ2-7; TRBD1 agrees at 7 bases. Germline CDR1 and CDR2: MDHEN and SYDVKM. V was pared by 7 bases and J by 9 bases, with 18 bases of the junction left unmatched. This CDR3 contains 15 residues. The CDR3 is CASTRAPTGLRVQYF. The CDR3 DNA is TGTGCCAGCACCCGAGCCCCGACAGGGTTACGAGTGCAGTACTTC.

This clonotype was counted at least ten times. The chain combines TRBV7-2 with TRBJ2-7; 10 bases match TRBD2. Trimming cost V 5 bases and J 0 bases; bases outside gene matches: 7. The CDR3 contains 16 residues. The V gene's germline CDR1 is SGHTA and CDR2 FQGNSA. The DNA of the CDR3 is TGTGCCAGCAGCCCCCAGAGCGGGAGGGCCTCCTACGAGCAGTACTTC. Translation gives CASSPQSGRASYEQYF.

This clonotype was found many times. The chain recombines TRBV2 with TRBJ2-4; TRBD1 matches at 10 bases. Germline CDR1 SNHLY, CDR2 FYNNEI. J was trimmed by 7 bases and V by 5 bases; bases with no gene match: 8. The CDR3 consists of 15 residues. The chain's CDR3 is CASSLDRGGGNIQYF. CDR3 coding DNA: TGTGCCAGCAGTCTGGACAGGGGGGGAGGCAACATTCAGTACTTC. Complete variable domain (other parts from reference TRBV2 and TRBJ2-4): EPEVTQTPSHQVTQMGQEVILRCVPISNHLYFYWYRQILGQKVEFLVSFYNNEISEKSEIFDDQFSVERPDGSNFTLKIRSTKLEDSAMYFCASSLDRGGGNIQYFGAGTRLSVL.

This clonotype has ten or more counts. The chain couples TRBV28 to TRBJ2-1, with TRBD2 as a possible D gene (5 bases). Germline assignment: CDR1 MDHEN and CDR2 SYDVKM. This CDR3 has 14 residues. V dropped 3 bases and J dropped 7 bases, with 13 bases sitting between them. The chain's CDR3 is CASSFAGRSNEQFF. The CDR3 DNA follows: TGTGCCAGCAGTTTTGCGGGCCGTTCTAATGAGCAGTTCTTC.

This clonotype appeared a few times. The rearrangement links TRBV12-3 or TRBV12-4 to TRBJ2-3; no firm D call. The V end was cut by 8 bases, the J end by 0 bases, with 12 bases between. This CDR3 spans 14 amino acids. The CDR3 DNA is TGTGCCAGCGATTCAGCTGCCAGCACAGATACGCAGTATTTT. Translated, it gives CASDSAASTDTQYF.

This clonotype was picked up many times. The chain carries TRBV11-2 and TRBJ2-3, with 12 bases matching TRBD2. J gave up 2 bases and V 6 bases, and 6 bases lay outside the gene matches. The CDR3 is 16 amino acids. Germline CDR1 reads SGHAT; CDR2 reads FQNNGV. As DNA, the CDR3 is TGTGCCAGCAGTTATGGACTAGCGGGGTACACAGATACGCAGTATTTT. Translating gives CASSYGLAGYTDTQYF.

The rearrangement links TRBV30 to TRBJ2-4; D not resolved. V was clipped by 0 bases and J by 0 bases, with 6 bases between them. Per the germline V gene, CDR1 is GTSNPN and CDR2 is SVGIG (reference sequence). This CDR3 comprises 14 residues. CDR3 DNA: TGTGCCTGGAGTGTAGGCGTAGCCAAAAACATTCAGTACTTC. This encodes CAWSVGVAKNIQYF.

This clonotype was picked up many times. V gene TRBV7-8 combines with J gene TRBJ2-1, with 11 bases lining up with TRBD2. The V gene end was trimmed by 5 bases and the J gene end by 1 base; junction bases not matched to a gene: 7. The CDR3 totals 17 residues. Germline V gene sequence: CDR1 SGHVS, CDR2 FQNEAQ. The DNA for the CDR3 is TGTGCCAGCAGCCGCACGACTAGCGGGGCTTCCTACAATGAGCAGTTCTTC. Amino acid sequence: CASSRTTSGASYNEQFF.

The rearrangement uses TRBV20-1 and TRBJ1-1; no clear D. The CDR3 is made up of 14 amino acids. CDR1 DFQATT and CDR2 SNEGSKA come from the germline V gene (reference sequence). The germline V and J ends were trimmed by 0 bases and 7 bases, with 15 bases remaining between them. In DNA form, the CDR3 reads TGCAGTGCTAGAGACCGGGTCCTCGGCGTTGAAGCTTTCTTT. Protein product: CSARDRVLGVEAFF.